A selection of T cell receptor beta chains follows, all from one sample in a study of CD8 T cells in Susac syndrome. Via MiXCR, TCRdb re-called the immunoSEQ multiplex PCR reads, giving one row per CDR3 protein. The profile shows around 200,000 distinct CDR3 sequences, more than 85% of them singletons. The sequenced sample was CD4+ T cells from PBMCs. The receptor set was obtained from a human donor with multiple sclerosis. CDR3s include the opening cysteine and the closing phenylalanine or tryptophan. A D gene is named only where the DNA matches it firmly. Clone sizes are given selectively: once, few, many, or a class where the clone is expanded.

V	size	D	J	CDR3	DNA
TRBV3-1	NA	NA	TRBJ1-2	CASSQDLAGTYGYTF	TGTGCCAGCAGCCAAGATCTGGCAGGGACCTATGGCTACACCTTC
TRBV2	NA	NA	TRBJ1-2	CASSDQGYYGYTF	TGTGCCAGCAGTGACCAGGGGTACTATGGCTACACCTTC
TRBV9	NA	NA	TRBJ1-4	CASSVDPGVAGKLFF	TGTGCCAGCAGCGTAGATCCGGGTGTAGCGGGAAAACTGTTTTTT
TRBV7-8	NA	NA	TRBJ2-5	CASRTVQETQYF	TGTGCCAGCAGGACAGTCCAAGAGACCCAGTACTTC
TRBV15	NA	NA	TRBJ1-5	CATSRDLGQPQHF	TGTGCCACCAGCAGAGATCTTGGTCAGCCCCAGCATTTT
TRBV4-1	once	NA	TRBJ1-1	CASSQHSGTLEAFF	TGCGCCAGCAGCCAACATTCCGGGACACTTGAAGCTTTCTTT
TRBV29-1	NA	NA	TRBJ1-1	CSSRWELNTEAFF	TGCAGCTCCCGGTGGGAGTTGAACACTGAAGCTTTCTTT
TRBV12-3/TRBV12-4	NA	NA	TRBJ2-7	CASTRDISYEQYF	TGTGCCAGCACCCGGGACATCTCCTACGAGCAGTACTTC
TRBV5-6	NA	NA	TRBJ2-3	CASSYTNTDTQYF	TGTGCCAGCAGCTACACTAACACAGATACGCAGTATTTT
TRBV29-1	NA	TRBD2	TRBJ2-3	CSVGLGRGVTDTQYF	TGCAGCGTTGGGTTGGGGCGGGGGGTCACAGATACGCAGTATTTT
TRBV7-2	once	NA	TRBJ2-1	CASSFHRNNNEQFF	TGTGCCAGCAGCTTCCATCGGAACAACAATGAGCAGTTCTTC
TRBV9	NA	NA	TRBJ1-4	CASSVDPDIRELFF	TGTGCCAGCAGCGTAGATCCAGACATAAGAGAACTGTTTTTT
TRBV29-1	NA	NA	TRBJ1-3	CSVEEEGNTIYF	TGCAGCGTTGAAGAGGAGGGCAACACCATATATTTT
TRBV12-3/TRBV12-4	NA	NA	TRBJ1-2	CASSLWGANYGYTF	TGTGCCAGCAGTTTGTGGGGGGCTAACTATGGCTACACCTTC
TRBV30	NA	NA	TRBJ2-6	CAWSVVPGRMNSGANVLTF	TGTGCCTGGAGTGTGGTTCCGGGACGGATGAACTCTGGGGCCAACGTCCTGACTTTC
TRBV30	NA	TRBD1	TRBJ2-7	CAWSVGGGEQYF	TGTGCCTGGAGTGTAGGGGGCGGCGAGCAGTACTTC
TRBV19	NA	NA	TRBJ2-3	CASSSPADTQYF	TGTGCCAGTAGTTCGCCCGCAGATACGCAGTATTTT
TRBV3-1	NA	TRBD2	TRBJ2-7	CASSQAGTSLYEQYF	TGTGCCAGCAGCCAAGCAGGGACTAGCCTCTACGAGCAGTACTTC
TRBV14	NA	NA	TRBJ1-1	CASSLQGMEAFF	TGTGCCAGCAGCTTACAGGGAATGGAGGCTTTCTTT
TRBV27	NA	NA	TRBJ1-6	CASSLDRYSPLHF	TGTGCCAGCAGCCTTGACAGGTATTCACCCCTCCACTTT
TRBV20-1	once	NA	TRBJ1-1	CSALQRGPNTEAFF	TGCAGTGCCCTGCAGAGAGGACCGAACACTGAAGCTTTCTTT
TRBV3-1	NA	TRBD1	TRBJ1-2	CASSQRQGNGYTF	TGTGCCAGCAGCCAAAGACAGGGAAATGGCTACACCTTC
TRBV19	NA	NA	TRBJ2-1	CASSGPAGVEQFF	TGTGCCAGTAGTGGTCCGGCCGGTGTTGAGCAGTTCTTC
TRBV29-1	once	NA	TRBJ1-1	CSVDSGAPLEAFF	TGCAGCGTTGACTCCGGGGCCCCCTTGGAAGCTTTCTTT
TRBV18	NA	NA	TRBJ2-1	CASSPYAGSYNEQFF	TGTGCCAGCTCACCCTACGCGGGGTCATACAATGAGCAGTTCTTC
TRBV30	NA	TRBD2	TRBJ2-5	CAWTPLAGGREETQYF	TGTGCCTGGACCCCCCTAGCGGGGGGGCGTGAAGAGACCCAGTACTTC
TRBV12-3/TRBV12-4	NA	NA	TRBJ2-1	CASSLARASSYNEQFF	TGTGCCAGCAGTTTAGCCAGGGCCAGCTCCTACAATGAGCAGTTCTTC
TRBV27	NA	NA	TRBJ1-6	CASSFLSPNSPLHF	TGTGCCAGCAGTTTCTTGAGTCCCAATTCACCCCTCCACTTT
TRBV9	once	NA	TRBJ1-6	CASSPRAGNSPLHF	TGTGCCAGCAGCCCGCGAGCTGGGAATTCACCCCTCCACTTT
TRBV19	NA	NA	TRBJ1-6	CASSPGVYNSPLHF	TGTGCCAGTTCCCCAGGGGTCTATAATTCACCCCTCCACTTT
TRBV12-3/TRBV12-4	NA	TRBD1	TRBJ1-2	CASSLRDSYGYTF	TGTGCCAGCAGTTTACGGGACAGCTATGGCTACACCTTC
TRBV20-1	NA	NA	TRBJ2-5	CSAGRIETQYF	TGCAGTGCGGGGAGGATTGAGACCCAGTACTTC
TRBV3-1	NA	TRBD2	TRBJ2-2	CASRQLAGSGELFF	TGTGCCAGCAGACAGCTAGCGGGGTCCGGGGAGCTGTTTTTT
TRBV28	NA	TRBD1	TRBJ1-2	CASSSDRVDGYTF	TGTGCCAGCAGTTCGGACAGGGTAGATGGCTACACCTTC
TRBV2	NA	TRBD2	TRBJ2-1	CASTVAGVDNEQFF	TGTGCCAGCACAGTAGCGGGGGTTGACAATGAGCAGTTCTTC
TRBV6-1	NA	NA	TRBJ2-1	CASTERGGRNEQFF	TGTGCCAGCACCGAAAGGGGGGGGCGCAATGAGCAGTTCTTC
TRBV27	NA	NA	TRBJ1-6	CASSFSAGGAGSPLHF	TGTGCCAGCAGTTTTAGTGCCGGGGGCGCGGGATCACCCCTCCACTTT
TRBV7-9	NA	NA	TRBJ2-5	CASSPGTHQETQYF	TGTGCCAGCAGCCCCGGGACTCACCAAGAGACCCAGTACTTC
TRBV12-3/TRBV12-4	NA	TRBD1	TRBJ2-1	CASSLPGGDQFF	TGTGCCAGCAGTTTACCAGGGGGAGATCAGTTCTTC
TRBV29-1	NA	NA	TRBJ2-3	CSARDTSTDTQYF	TGCAGCGCCCGGGACACCAGCACAGATACGCAGTATTTT
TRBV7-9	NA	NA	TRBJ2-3	CASSTHTDTQYF	TGTGCCAGCAGCACCCACACAGATACGCAGTATTTT
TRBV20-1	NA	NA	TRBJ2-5	CSAGHQETQYF	TGCAGTGCTGGGCACCAAGAGACCCAGTACTTC
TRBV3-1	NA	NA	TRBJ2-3	CASSPAHDTDTQYF	TGTGCCAGCAGCCCAGCTCACGATACAGATACGCAGTATTTT
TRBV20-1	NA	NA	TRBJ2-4	CSASNRAKNIQYF	TGCAGTGCTAGTAATAGAGCCAAAAACATTCAGTACTTC
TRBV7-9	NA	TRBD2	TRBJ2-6	CASSAGTNAGANVLTF	TGTGCCAGCAGCGCAGGGACTAACGCTGGGGCCAACGTCCTGACTTTC
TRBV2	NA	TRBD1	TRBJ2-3	CASSRRTGTVTDTQYF	TGTGCCAGCTCGAGAAGGACAGGGACGGTTACAGATACGCAGTATTTT
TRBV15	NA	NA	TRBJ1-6	CATSRVSGNSPLHF	TGTGCCACCAGCAGAGTAAGCGGCAATTCACCCCTCCACTTT
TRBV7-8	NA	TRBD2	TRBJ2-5	CASTTAGVQETQYF	TGTGCCAGCACCACAGCGGGGGTTCAAGAGACCCAGTACTTC
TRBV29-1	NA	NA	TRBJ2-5	CSVEVGPPETQYF	TGCAGCGTTGAAGTAGGACCCCCGGAGACCCAGTACTTC
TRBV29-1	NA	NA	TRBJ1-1	CSGTLYTEAFF	TGCAGCGGGACGCTTTACACTGAAGCTTTCTTT
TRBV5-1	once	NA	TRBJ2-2	CASSLELGNAGELFF	TGCGCCAGCAGCTTGGAGTTGGGGAACGCCGGGGAGCTGTTTTTT
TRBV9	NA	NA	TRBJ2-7	CASSVVRGAYAFEQYF	TGTGCCAGCAGCGTAGTAAGGGGGGCATACGCCTTCGAGCAGTACTTC
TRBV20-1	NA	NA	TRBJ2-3	CSAILPGDTQYF	TGCAGTGCTATCCTACCGGGGGATACGCAGTATTTT
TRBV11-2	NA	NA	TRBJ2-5	CASSPRTGEQETQYF	TGTGCCAGCAGCCCACGAACAGGCGAACAAGAGACCCAGTACTTC
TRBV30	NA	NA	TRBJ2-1	CAWSRLAEQFF	TGTGCCTGGAGCCGCCTAGCGGAGCAGTTCTTC
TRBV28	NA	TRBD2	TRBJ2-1	CASSASSVAGGRVPYEQFF	TGTGCCAGCAGCGCCTCATCGGTAGCGGGGGGGCGGGTCCCTTACGAGCAGTTCTTC
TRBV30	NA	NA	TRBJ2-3	CARTLGGTDTQYF	TGTGCCCGGACTTTGGGGGGCACAGATACGCAGTATTTT
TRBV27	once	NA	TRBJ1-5	CASSSSYTAGNQPQHF	NA
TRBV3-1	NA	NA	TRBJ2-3	CASSQSNTQYF	TGTGCCAGCAGCCAATCCAATACGCAGTATTTT
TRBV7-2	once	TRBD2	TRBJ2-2	CASSFSGGDGGELFF	TGTGCCAGCAGCTTTAGCGGGGGGGACGGCGGGGAGCTGTTTTTT